These 19 T cell receptor beta chains originate from one sample sequenced in a study of blood T cell repertoires in COVID-19. Using immunoSEQ multiplex PCR, the repertoire was profiled, and TCRdb retains in-frame clones only, with some absent. The sample shows roughly 250,000 clones, about 83% of them seen only once. Sequences were obtained from PBMCs or T cells enriched from blood (not recorded which). The source is a woman in her thirties or forties who had been exposed to COVID-19.

The genes are TRBV25-1 and TRBJ2-7; D is undetermined. This CDR3 has 11 amino acids. V was pared by 4 bases and J by 4 bases, with 5 bases between. The germline gives CDR1 MGHDK, CDR2 SYGVNS. CDR3 in amino acids: CASSGVYEQYF. DNA of the CDR3: TGTGCCAGCAGTGGAGTTTACGAGCAGTACTTC.

This clone was seen only a few times. CDR3 DNA sequence: TGTGCCAGCAGCATGGGACAGGGCTCGCGAGAGCAGTACTTC. Translated, it gives CASSMGQGSREQYF. This sequence joins TRBV7-2 and TRBJ2-7, with 9 bases matching TRBD1. J lost 7 bases, V lost 5 bases, and 9 bases had no gene match. Germline V gene lookup returns CDR1 SGHTA and CDR2 FQGNSA. This CDR3 region has 14 residues.

The chain employs TRBV5-4 and TRBJ2-1; 12 nucleotides match TRBD1. V was pared by 2 bases and J by 10 bases, with 7 bases of the junction left unmatched. Germline V lookup: CDR1 SGHNT, CDR2 YYREEE (reference sequence). The CDR3 has 15 residues. The CDR3 protein is CASSFWDRGRGEQFF. The DNA of the CDR3 is TGTGCCAGCAGCTTCTGGGACAGGGGGCGCGGAGAGCAGTTCTTC.

The rearrangement links TRBV7-9 to TRBJ2-3; 8 bases are shared with TRBD2. CDR1 and CDR2 (germline): SEHNR, FQNEAQ (reference sequence). The trim removed 0 bases at V and 3 bases at J, leaving 14 bases unmatched. The CDR3 is 19 amino acids. The CDR3 DNA reads as TGTGCCAGCAGCTTAGCCCTTCAGCTTTACGCGGGGGGTACAGATACGCAGTATTTT. This encodes CASSLALQLYAGGTDTQYF.

This clone was detected only a few times. The V gene is TRBV2, the J gene TRBJ1-1; 7 nucleotides align to TRBD1. Per the germline V gene, CDR1 is SNHLY and CDR2 is FYNNEI. The CDR3 covers 15 residues. V was clipped by 6 bases and J by 1 base; unmatched bases: 8. CDR3 sequence: CASRPFQGGNTEAFF. CDR3 nucleotide sequence: TGTGCCAGCAGACCTTTCCAGGGGGGGAACACTGAAGCTTTCTTT.

The genes are TRBV18 and TRBJ1-5; 9 nucleotides line up with TRBD1. V was clipped by 0 bases and J by 2 bases; unmatched bases: 8. Germline CDR1 reads KGHSH; CDR2 reads LQKENI. The CDR3 contains 18 residues. Here the CDR3 reads CASSPPFAGQGRNQPQHF. In nucleotides, the CDR3 is TGTGCCAGCTCACCACCCTTTGCGGGACAGGGACGCAATCAGCCCCAGCATTTT.

In this sample, this clone turned up once. The V and J genes are TRBV6-5 and TRBJ1-6; 7 nucleotides align to TRBD1. The ends lost 10 bases at V and 10 bases at J; junction bases unmatched: 7. The CDR3 extends over 12 amino acids. CDR1 MNHEY and CDR2 SVGAGI come from the germline V gene. CDR3 sequence: CAITQGNSPLHF. As DNA, the CDR3 is TGTGCCATTACACAGGGGAACTCACCCCTCCACTTT.

As DNA, the CDR3 is TGTGCCAGCAGCCAAGATGCCGGGACAGGGGATGGCTACACCTTC. Encoded protein: CASSQDAGTGDGYTF. The V and J genes are TRBV3-1 (or the pseudogene TRBV3-2) and TRBJ1-2; TRBD1 matches at 10 bases. After removal of 0 bases from V and 6 bases from J, the junction contained 4 bases not matched to a gene. Looked up from germline, CDR1 is LGHDT and CDR2 is YNNKEL (reference sequence). There are 15 residues in the CDR3.

The V and J genes are TRBV19 and TRBJ1-1; possible D gene TRBD1, 5 bases. Per germline, CDR1 LNHDA and CDR2 SQIVND (reference sequence). CDR3 length equals 14 residues. Trimming removed 4 bases at V and 6 bases at J, with 15 bases between. For the CDR3, the DNA is TGTGCCAGTAGTACAGGGTACTCTAACGCTGAAGCTTTCTTT. It yields the protein CASSTGYSNAEAFF.

The sample holds a few counts of this clone. The V and J genes are TRBV18 and TRBJ1-1, with D hard to call. CDR1 is KGHSH and CDR2 is LQKENI in the germline V gene. This CDR3 has 12 amino acids. V lost 3 bases, J lost 7 bases, and 9 bases lay in between. CDR3 coding DNA: TGTGCCAGCTCACCGAACGCGGGTGAAGCTTTCTTT. Translating gives CASSPNAGEAFF.

The J gene is TRBJ1-3, the V gene TRBV9, with D unresolved. The length of the CDR3 is 13 residues. The germline V gene has CDR1 SGDLS and CDR2 YYNGEE. V was shortened by 3 bases and J by 5 bases, with 9 bases between the two germline ends. In nucleotides, the CDR3 is TGTGCCAGCAGCGACAGCCTTCGAAACACCATATATTTT. It specifies CASSDSLRNTIYF.

The chain couples TRBV9 to TRBJ2-1, with 14 bases lining up with TRBD2. The CDR3 totals 16 residues. V shed 1 base and J 8 bases; nucleotides not matched to a gene: 5. Germline V lookup: CDR1 SGDLS, CDR2 YYNGEE. The CDR3 DNA follows: TGTGCCAGCAGCGTATTCGGACTAGCGGGGGGAGATGAGCAGTTCTTC. Amino acids: CASSVFGLAGGDEQFF.

DNA for the CDR3: TGTGCCAGCGAGGGGGGGGGAGATAGAGGAGCTTTCTTT. Its translation is CASEGGGDRGAFF. The rearrangement uses TRBV6-5 and TRBJ1-1, with D possibly being TRBD1 (6 bases). The length of the CDR3 is 13 residues. Trimming pared 8 bases from V and 10 bases from J, leaving 20 bases between. Germline V lookup: CDR1 MNHEY, CDR2 SVGAGI.

V gene TRBV5-1 combines with J gene TRBJ1-4, with D maybe TRBD1 (5 bases). Trimming removed 3 bases at V and 11 bases at J, with 17 bases between. Germline CDR1 is SGHRS and CDR2 is YFSETQ. This CDR3 has 14 residues. The chain's CDR3 is CASSSAGPADKLFF. CDR3 bases: TGCGCCAGCAGCTCGGCGGGGCCCGCGGACAAACTGTTTTTT.

This clone has more than one count but fewer than ten. The CDR3 sequence: CAWERDTGGWLFF. Here the CDR3 DNA reads TGTGCCTGGGAAAGGGACACAGGGGGGTGGCTGTTTTTT. The chain employs TRBV30 and TRBJ2-2; 8 nucleotides align to TRBD1. J lost 13 bases, V lost 5 bases, and 12 bases had no gene match. The CDR3 contains 13 residues. Germline CDR1 GTSNPN, CDR2 SVGIG (reference sequence).

The chain employs TRBV9 and TRBJ2-1; TRBD2 matches 11 bases. The CDR3 has 16 amino acids. Germline V gene sequence: CDR1 SGDLS, CDR2 YYNGEE. J lost 5 bases, V lost 4 bases, and 8 bases had no gene match. Here the CDR3 reads CASSTRLAGLDNEQFF. In nucleotides, the CDR3 is TGTGCCAGCAGCACCAGACTAGCGGGGCTCGACAATGAGCAGTTCTTC.

On this clone: A far larger clone is just one base off, so this is likely a read error. The chain links TRBV11-3 to TRBJ2-2; TRBD1 matches 7 bases. J was trimmed by 0 bases and V by 3 bases; bases with no gene match: 1. This CDR3 comprises 15 residues. The germline gives CDR1 SGHNT, CDR2 YENEEA. CDR3 protein: CASSFQGANTGELFF. CDR3 in DNA: TGTGCCAGCAGCTTCCAGGGGGCGAACACCGGGGAGCTGTTTTTT.

V gene TRBV19 combines with J gene TRBJ1-1; TRBD1 agrees at 7 bases. Germline trimming cut 5 bases from V and 1 base from J; bases unmatched to any gene: 4. Looked up from germline, CDR1 is LNHDA and CDR2 is SQIVND (reference sequence). The CDR3 extends over 14 amino acids. The CDR3 DNA reads as TGTGCCAGTAGTCTTAGACAGGGGAACACTGAAGCTTTCTTT. It yields the protein CASSLRQGNTEAFF.

The chain couples TRBV2 to TRBJ1-1; D ambiguous. The V end was cut by 4 bases, the J end by 1 base, with 10 bases between. In germline, CDR1 is SNHLY, CDR2 FYNNEI. This CDR3 spans 14 amino acids. CDR3 protein: CASSVLEWNTEAFF. CDR3 DNA: TGTGCCAGCAGTGTATTGGAGTGGAACACTGAAGCTTTCTTT. The full variable domain, rest sourced from reference TRBV2 and TRBJ1-1, is EPEVTQTPSHQVTQMGQEVILRCVPISNHLYFYWYRQILGQKVEFLVSFYNNEISEKSEIFDDQFSVERPDGSNFTLKIRSTKLEDSAMYFCASSVLEWNTEAFFGQGTRLTVV.